This T cell receptor (beta chain) stems from a study of response to subunit inactivated influenza vaccine. Overall study results and limits: Few new T cells, the authors suggested, are recruited by each seasonal influenza vaccination.

This clonotype was recorded a few times. The antigen is not known. MiXCR, run by TCRdb on the RT-PCR reads, gives a single entry per CDR3 protein. Of hundreds of thousands of distinct CDR3 sequences in the sample, around 20% were seen once. Here the sequenced sample was PBMCs from blood, taken less than 6 days after vaccination. This TCR was sampled from a man in his fifties or sixties who received an inactivated influenza vaccine.

CDR3 in DNA: TGTGCCAGCAGTGCTAGACTAGCGGACATCACCGGGGAGCTGTTTTTT. Protein product: CASSARLADITGELFF. The V gene is TRBV6-2 or TRBV6-3, the J gene TRBJ2-2, with 9 bases matching TRBD2. V dropped 5 bases and J dropped 4; count of bases not matched to a gene: 8. Germline V gene sequence: CDR1 MNHEY, CDR2 SVGEGT. The CDR3 consists of 16 residues.